Listed below are T cell receptor beta chains from one sample, sequenced in a study of OX40 agonist ivuxolimab in advanced cancers. The protocol was immunoSEQ multiplex PCR, while the TCRdb copy is restricted to in-frame clones and leaves out a portion. Counted here are approximately 82,000 clones, 85% to 95% occurring once; the ten biggest clones make up around 21%. This specimen consisted of CD4+ or CD8+ T cells sorted from blood, obtained in a trial of the OX40 agonist ivuxolimab. The receptor source for this set is an adult with an advanced solid tumor such as melanoma, head and neck, liver or kidney cancer. CDR3s include the opening cysteine and the closing phenylalanine or tryptophan. Fields, in order: J gene, V gene, CDR3 protein.

>TRBJ2-3|TRBV9
CASSPKGGGRTTDTQYF
>TRBJ1-5|TRBV9
CASSPEGGPNQPQHF
>TRBJ1-5|TRBV28
CASSFRGTGPQHF
>TRBJ2-7|TRBV7-9
CASSLAPGTGGHEQYF
>TRBJ1-2|TRBV4-2
CASSQALGRGAGPGYTF
>TRBJ2-7|TRBV4-3
CASSQGQGPSYEQYF
>TRBJ1-2|TRBV9
CASSESGQGEANYGYTF
>TRBJ2-1|TRBV6-6
CASSYSAQVGYNEQFF
>TRBJ2-7|TRBV6-5
CASSSLSPYEQYF
>TRBJ2-1|TRBV20-1
CSASGVEEQFF
>TRBJ2-1|TRBV2
CAGGVPQAGESSYNEQFF
>TRBJ1-4|TRBV6-1
CASIWAGGSEKLFF
>TRBJ2-7|TRBV9
CASSVGGTGLMDEQYF
>TRBJ1-6|TRBV11-2
CASSLDDPRTGYNSPLHF
>TRBJ1-1|TRBV6-1
CASSEIALDTEAFF
>TRBJ2-7|TRBV7-2
CASSLLGPGAYEQYF
>TRBJ2-7|TRBV19
CASSVSGEQYF
>TRBJ2-1|TRBV27
CASTFGGYNEQFF
>TRBJ2-1|TRBV7-8
CASSSQGAGNEQFF
>TRBJ2-7|TRBV14
CASSPRGSAYEQYF
>TRBJ2-7|TRBV7-3
CASSLWGTESYEQYF
>TRBJ1-4|TRBV28
CASSLPDRGWNEKLFF
>TRBJ1-1|TRBV28
CASTHGGMNTEAFF
>TRBJ2-1|TRBV19
CASNTGGPFNEQFF
>TRBJ1-1|TRBV7-8
CASSPRGTGGDTEAFF
>TRBJ2-1|TRBV1
CTSNTLGSGVNEQFF
>TRBJ2-7|TRBV5-1
CASSLDGNRGAYEQYF
>TRBJ2-7|TRBV10-3
CAIRDHSGPVYEQYF
>TRBJ1-1|TRBV6-6
CASSYSGTGENTEAFF
>TRBJ2-7|TRBV5-4
CASSLIYEQYF
>TRBJ2-1|TRBV27
CASSPVSLTGGYNEQFF
>TRBJ2-3|TRBV7-6
CASRDTTGPSTDTQYF
>TRBJ2-2|TRBV10-3
CAISEPLRGRSFINTGELFF
>TRBJ1-4|TRBV18
CASSPPSVGQKLFF
>TRBJ1-3|TRBV7-9
CASSLGGTSGNTIYF
>TRBJ2-1|TRBV9
CASSPTFVTGGGWNEQFF
>TRBJ2-1|TRBV2
CASVGQIYNEQFF
>TRBJ2-7|TRBV6-6
CASSFDSGGNYEQYF
>TRBJ1-4|TRBV4-1
CASRGQENEKLFF
>TRBJ1-1|TRBV27
CASSLWTGLNTEAFF
>TRBJ1-2|TRBV11-2
CASSLEQGNYGYTF
>TRBJ1-2|TRBV25-1
CASSVGTGDGYTF
>TRBJ2-1|TRBV4-2
CASSQDETSGPGWGLNEQFF
>TRBJ2-7|TRBV7-9
CASSSPGGGSPGGYEQYF
>TRBJ2-2|TRBV11-2
CASSLVRVGSTGELFF
>TRBJ1-5|TRBV28
CASSARGNQPQHF
>TRBJ2-1|TRBV5-6
CASSLDLPYDEQFF
>TRBJ1-1|TRBV5-6
CASSLVGEAFF
>TRBJ1-5|TRBV28
CASTSGLRLGQPQHF